The TCR beta chain under discussion was sequenced for a study of shared clonotypes between healthy human individuals. Measured with immunoSEQ multiplex PCR; TCRdb has only the in-frame clones, and not every one. The data hold a few million clones, with 93% observed a single time. After removal of 5 bases from V and 5 bases from J, the junction contained 11 bases not matched to a gene. Germline V gene data show CDR1 as SGHAT and CDR2 as FQNNGV. The CDR3 runs to 16 residues. Comment on this clone: Its antigen is still unknown.

Study findings and constraints: Naive subsets, compared against memory subsets, generally had larger estimated richness values.

Sequences were obtained from naive CD4+ T cells from PBMCs. Noted subset: CD45RA+ positively selected. The TCR originated in a man aged 18 to 30 in good health. Some clones in this sample may be carry-over from other donors' samples. The V and J genes are TRBV11-2 and TRBJ2-1, with TRBD2 matching over 8 bases. CDR3 DNA: TGTGCCAGCAGCGGACGAACTAGCGGTCGTAACAATGAGCAGTTCTTC. Encoded protein: CASSGRTSGRNNEQFF.